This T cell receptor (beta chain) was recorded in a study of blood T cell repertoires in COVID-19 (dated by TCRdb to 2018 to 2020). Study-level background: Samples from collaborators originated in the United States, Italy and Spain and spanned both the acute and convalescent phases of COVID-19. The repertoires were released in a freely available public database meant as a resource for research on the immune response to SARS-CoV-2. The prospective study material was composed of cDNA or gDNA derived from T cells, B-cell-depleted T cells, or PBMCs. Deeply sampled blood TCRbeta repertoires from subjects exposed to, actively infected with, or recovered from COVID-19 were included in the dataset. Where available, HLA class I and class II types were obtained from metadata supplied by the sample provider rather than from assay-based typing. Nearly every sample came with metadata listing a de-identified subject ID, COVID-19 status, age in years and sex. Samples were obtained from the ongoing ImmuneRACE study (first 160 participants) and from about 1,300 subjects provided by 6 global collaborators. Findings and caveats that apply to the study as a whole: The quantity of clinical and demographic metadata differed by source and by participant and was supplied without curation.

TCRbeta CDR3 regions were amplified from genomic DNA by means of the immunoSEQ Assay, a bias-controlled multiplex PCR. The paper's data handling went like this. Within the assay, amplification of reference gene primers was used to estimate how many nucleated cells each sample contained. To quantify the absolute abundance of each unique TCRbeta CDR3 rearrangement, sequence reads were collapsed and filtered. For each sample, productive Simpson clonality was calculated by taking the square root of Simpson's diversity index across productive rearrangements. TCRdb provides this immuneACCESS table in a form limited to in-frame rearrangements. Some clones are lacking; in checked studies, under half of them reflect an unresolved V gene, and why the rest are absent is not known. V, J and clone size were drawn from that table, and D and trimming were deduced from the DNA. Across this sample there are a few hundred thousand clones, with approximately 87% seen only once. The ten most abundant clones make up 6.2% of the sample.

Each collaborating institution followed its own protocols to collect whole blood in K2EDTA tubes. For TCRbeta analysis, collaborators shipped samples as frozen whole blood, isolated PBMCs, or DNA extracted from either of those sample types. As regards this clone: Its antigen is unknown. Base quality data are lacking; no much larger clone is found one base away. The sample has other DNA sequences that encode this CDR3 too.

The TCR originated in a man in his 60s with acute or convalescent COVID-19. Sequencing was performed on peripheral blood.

The CDR3 region has the sequence CAWSGSSGNTIYF. The sequenced DNA: TGTGCCTGGAGTGGGAGCTCTGGAAACACCATATATTTT. The rearrangement joined TRBV30 to TRBJ1-3; there is no confident call for the D gene. The CDR3, cysteine through phenylalanine, is 13 amino acids long. Only the CDR3 portion is preserved as DNA: 39 bases, with reading frame beginning at the first base. Trimming at the junction amounts to 1 base on V and 0 bases on J, and the germline ends lie 4 bases apart. The germline V gene (reference sequence) gives CDR1 as GTSNPN and CDR2 as SVGIG.